This TCR beta chain was sequenced in a study of blood T cells in healthy people across ages. Study-level results: Higher diversity and more naive CD4+ cells were features of long-lived donors, compared to aged donors.

PCR was performed a second time for about 7 to 11 cycles using a sample-barcoded 5' primer and a J-beta primer mix. TCRdb re-called the 5' RACE reads with MiXCR, one entry per CDR3 protein. The sample comprises 550,000 to 800,000 distinct CDR3 sequences, 20% to 25% of which are singletons, and 3.5% to 4% rests with the top ten. As for this clonotype: Its antigen remains unidentified.

V gave up 7 bases and J gave up 5 bases, with 14 bases separating them. This CDR3 has 13 residues. Germline CDR1 is LGHDT and CDR2 is YNNKEL (reference sequence). The chain is built from TRBV3-1 and TRBJ2-5, with D unresolved. This sequence originates from a man aged 70 or older in good health. Sequencing was carried out using blood. CDR3 residues: CASTRGDWETQYF. The CDR3 nucleotides are TGTGCCAGCACCCGAGGCGATTGGGAGACCCAGTACTTC.